This paragraph reports one T cell receptor beta chain. The data originate from a study of shared clonotypes between healthy human individuals. Data came from immunoSEQ multiplex PCR; TCRdb stores just in-frame clones and leaves some out. The table lists some 2.1 million clones, around 95% of them singletons. Germline trimming cut 4 bases from V and 7 bases from J; bases unmatched to any gene: 13. Per the germline V gene, CDR1 is SGHRS and CDR2 is YFSETQ. CDR3 length equals 15 residues. Both subsets, CD45RA+ naive and CD45RA-negative memory, were split from the CD4+ cells. This clonotype was sampled from a man aged 18 to 29 in good health. The sequenced sample consisted of naive CD4+ T cells sorted from blood. The subset denotes: CD45RA+ positively selected. The V and J genes are TRBV5-1 and TRBJ1-1; 7 bases are a match to TRBD1. The CDR3 sequence: CASSPTRQGIGEAFF. CDR3 DNA sequence: TGCGCCAGCAGCCCAACCAGACAGGGAATTGGTGAAGCTTTCTTT. The variable domain in full, with the rest retrieved from reference TRBV5-1 and TRBJ1-1, is KAGVTQTPRYLIKTRGQQVTLSCSPISGHRSVSWYQQTPGQGLQFLFEYFSETQRNKGNFPGRFSGRQFSNSRSEMNVSTLELGDSALYLCASSPTRQGIGEAFFGQGTRLTVV.